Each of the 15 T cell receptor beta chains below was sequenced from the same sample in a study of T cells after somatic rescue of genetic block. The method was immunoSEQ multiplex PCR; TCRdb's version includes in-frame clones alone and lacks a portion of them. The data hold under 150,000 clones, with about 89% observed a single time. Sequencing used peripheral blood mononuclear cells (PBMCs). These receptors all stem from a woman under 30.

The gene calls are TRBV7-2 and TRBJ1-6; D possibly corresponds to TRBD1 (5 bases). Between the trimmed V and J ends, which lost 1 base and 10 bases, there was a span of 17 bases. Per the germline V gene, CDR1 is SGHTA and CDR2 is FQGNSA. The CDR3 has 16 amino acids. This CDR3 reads CASSLVGGGDWSPLHF. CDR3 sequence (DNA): TGTGCCAGCAGCTTAGTGGGGGGAGGGGATTGGTCACCCCTCCACTTT.

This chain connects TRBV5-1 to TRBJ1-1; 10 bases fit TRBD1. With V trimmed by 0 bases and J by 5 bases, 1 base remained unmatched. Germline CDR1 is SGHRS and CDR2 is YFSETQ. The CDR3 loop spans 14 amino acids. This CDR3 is CASSLVGQGTEAFF. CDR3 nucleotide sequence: TGCGCCAGCAGCTTGGTGGGACAGGGGACTGAAGCTTTCTTT.

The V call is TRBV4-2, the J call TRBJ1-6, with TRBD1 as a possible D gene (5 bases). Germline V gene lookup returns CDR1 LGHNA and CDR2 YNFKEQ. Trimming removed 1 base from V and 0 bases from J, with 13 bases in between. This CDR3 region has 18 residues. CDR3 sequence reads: CASSQVPGMSSYNSPLHF. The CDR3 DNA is TGTGCCAGCAGCCAAGTCCCAGGGATGAGCTCCTATAATTCACCCCTCCACTTT.

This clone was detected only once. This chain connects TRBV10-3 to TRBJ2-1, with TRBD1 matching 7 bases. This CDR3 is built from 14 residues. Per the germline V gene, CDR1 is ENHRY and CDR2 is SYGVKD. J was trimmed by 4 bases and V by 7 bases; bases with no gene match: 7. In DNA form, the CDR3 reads TGTGCCATCACCCCGGGACAGATATACAATGAGCAGTTCTTC. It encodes CAITPGQIYNEQFF.

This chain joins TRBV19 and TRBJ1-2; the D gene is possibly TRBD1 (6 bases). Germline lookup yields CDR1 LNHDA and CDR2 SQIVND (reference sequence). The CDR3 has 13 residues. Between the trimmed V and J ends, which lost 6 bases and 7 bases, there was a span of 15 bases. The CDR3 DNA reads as TGTGCCAGTAGACCCTCGGGGGCTCGTGGCTACACCTTC. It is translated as CASRPSGARGYTF.

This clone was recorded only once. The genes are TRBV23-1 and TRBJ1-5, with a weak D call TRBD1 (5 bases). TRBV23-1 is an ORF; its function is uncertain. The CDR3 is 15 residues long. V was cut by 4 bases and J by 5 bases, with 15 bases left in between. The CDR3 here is CASSPGQGGYQPQHF. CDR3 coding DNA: TGCGCCAGCAGTCCAGGGCAGGGCGGTTATCAGCCCCAGCATTTT.

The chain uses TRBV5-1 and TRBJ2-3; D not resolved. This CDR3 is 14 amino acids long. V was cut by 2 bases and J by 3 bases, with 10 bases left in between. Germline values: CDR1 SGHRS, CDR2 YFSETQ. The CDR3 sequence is CASSLAPATDTQYF. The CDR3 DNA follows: TGCGCCAGCAGCTTAGCGCCAGCTACAGATACGCAGTATTTT.

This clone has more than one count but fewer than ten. CDR3 region: CASSPRGSYGYTF. The DNA for the CDR3 is TGTGCCAGCAGCCCCCGGGGCAGCTATGGCTACACCTTC. The V call is TRBV11-2, the J call TRBJ1-2, with D perhaps TRBD1 (5 bases). The CDR3 has 13 residues. In germline, CDR1 is SGHAT, CDR2 FQNNGV. The V end lost 5 bases, the J end lost 4 bases, and 11 bases lay between the germline ends.

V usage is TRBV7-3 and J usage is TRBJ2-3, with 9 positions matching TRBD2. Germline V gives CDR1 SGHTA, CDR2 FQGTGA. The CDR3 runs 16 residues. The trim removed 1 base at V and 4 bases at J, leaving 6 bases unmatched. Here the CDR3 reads CASSLIAGGPADTQYF. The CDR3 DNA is TGTGCCAGCAGCTTAATCGCGGGGGGGCCCGCAGATACGCAGTATTTT.

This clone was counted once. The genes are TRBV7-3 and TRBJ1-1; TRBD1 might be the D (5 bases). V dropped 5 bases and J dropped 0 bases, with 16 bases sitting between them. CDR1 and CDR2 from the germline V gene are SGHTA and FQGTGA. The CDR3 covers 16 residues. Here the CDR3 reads CASSPQGAGLNTEAFF. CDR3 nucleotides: TGTGCCAGCAGCCCTCAAGGGGCAGGGCTGAACACTGAAGCTTTCTTT.

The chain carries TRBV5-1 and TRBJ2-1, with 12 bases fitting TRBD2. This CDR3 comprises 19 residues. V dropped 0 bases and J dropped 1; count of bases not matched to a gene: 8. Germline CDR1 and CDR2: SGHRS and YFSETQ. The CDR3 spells CASSLGLAGAPWSYNEQFF. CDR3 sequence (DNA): TGCGCCAGCAGCTTGGGACTAGCGGGGGCGCCGTGGTCCTACAATGAGCAGTTCTTC.

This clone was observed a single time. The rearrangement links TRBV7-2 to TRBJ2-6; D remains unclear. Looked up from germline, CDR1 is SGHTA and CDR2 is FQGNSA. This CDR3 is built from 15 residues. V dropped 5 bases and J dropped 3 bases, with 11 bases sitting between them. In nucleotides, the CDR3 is TGTGCCAGCAGCCGACCAGTCGGTGGGGCCAACGTCCTGACTTTC. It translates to CASSRPVGGANVLTF.

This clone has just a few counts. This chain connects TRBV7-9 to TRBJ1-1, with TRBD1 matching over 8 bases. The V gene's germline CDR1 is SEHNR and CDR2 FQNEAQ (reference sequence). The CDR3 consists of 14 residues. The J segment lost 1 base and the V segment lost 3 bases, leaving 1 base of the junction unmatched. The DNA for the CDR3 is TGTGCCAGCAGCTTCCAGGGGGCGAACACTGAAGCTTTCTTT. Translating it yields CASSFQGANTEAFF.

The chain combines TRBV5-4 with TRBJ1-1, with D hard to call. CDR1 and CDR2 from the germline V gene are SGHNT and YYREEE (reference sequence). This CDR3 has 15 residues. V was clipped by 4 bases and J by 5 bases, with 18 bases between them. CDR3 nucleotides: TGTGCCAGCAGCCCCGGGGAGGGCCGGGAGACTGAAGCTTTCTTT. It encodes CASSPGEGRETEAFF.

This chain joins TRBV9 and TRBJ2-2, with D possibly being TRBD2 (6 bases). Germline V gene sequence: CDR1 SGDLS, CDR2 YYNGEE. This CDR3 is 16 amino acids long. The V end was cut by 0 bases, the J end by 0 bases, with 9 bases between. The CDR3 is CASSVGGTSNTGELFF. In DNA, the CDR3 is TGTGCCAGCAGCGTAGGAGGGACTTCGAACACCGGGGAGCTGTTTTTT.